The subject of this entry is one T cell receptor (beta chain). The source of the sample is a study of shared clonotypes between healthy human individuals. The data were produced by immunoSEQ multiplex PCR, yet TCRdb's version contains in-frame clones alone and is incomplete. The table includes under 150,000 clones, about 70% detected once. Germline V gene data show CDR1 as SEHNR and CDR2 as FQNEAQ (reference sequence). CDR3 length: 14 amino acids. Healthy HIV-negative adults without recent acute infections or vaccinations served as donors. The authors combined CD45RO+ cells with CCR7-negative CD45RA+ TemRA cells as CD8 memory.

Sequenced: memory CD8+ T cells sorted from blood. Subset: CD45RO+ cells pooled with CCR7-negative TemRA cells. This chain connects TRBV7-9 to TRBJ2-5; a weak D match, TRBD1 (5 bases). The J call is in doubt because the DNA end fits TRBJ2-7 better. The TCR was taken from a woman aged 25 to 39 in good health. The CDR3: CASSLGRDPYEQYF. DNA of the CDR3: TGTGCCAGCAGCTTAGGCAGGGATCCCTACGAGCAGTACTTC.